This T cell receptor (beta chain) was profiled in a study of blood T cell repertoires in COVID-19. Across the study: The recovered donors of Cohort 3 showed two negative PCRs, clearance, or symptom resolution. From the United States, Italy and Spain came samples of acute and convalescent COVID-19.

The data were produced by immunoSEQ multiplex PCR, yet TCRdb's version contains in-frame clones alone and is incomplete. Of fewer than 150,000 clones in the sample, approximately 80% are singletons; the top ten hold 3% to 4.5%. Germline V CDR1 and CDR2: SGHVS, FQNEAQ. This CDR3 has 15 amino acids. The V end was cut by 1 base, the J end by 3 bases, with 10 bases between. Sequencing was performed on PBMCs or T cells enriched from blood (not recorded which). This TCR derives from a man between 45 and 60 years old in a cohort exposed to, infected with or recovered from COVID-19 (not recorded which). The V call is TRBV7-8, the J call TRBJ2-1; the D gene is possibly TRBD2 (5 bases). CDR3 loop: CASSLVASSYNEQFF. The DNA of the CDR3 is TGTGCCAGCAGCTTAGTGGCTAGCAGCTACAATGAGCAGTTCTTC.